A single sample is the source of the 18 T cell receptor beta chains below, sequenced in a study of T cell responses to AZD1222 COVID-19 vaccine. Libraries were prepared by immunoSEQ multiplex PCR; TCRdb keeps only in-frame clonotypes and omits some of them. Here the sample spans more than 95,000 clones, roughly 90% being singletons. The source material was peripheral blood, sampled on day 0 of AZD1222 vaccination. The receptors stem from an adult in good health.

The V gene is TRBV6-1, the J gene TRBJ2-1, with TRBD1 matching 11 bases. V trimming: 3 bases; J trimming: 7 bases; junction bases outside the gene matches: 5. CDR1 is MNHNS and CDR2 is SASEGT in the germline V gene. The CDR3 loop spans 15 amino acids. DNA of the CDR3: TGTGCCAGCAGTGAGGACGGACAGGGGGCGAATGAGCAGTTCTTC. This translates into CASSEDGQGANEQFF.

The chain joins TRBV9 to TRBJ1-2, with unresolved D. Germline V lookup: CDR1 SGDLS, CDR2 YYNGEE. V lost 5 bases and J 6 bases, leaving 8 bases between the germline ends. This CDR3 spans 11 amino acids. CDR3 coding DNA: TGTGCCAGCAGTAGTCTCGATGGCTACACCTTC. This gives the protein CASSSLDGYTF.

The rearrangement links TRBV3-1 (or the pseudogene TRBV3-2) to TRBJ2-5; no firm D call. Germline CDR1 and CDR2: LGHDT and YNNKEL (reference sequence). This CDR3 spans 16 amino acids. Trimming left V 5 bases short and J 0 bases short, with 16 bases between. CDR3 residues: CASSTGATVNQETQYF. CDR3 in DNA: TGTGCCAGCAGCACCGGAGCCACCGTAAACCAAGAGACCCAGTACTTC.

The rearrangement links TRBV6-5 to TRBJ2-7; 7 nucleotides align to TRBD2. After removal of 4 bases from V and 2 bases from J, the junction contained 8 bases not matched to a gene. In germline, CDR1 is MNHEY, CDR2 SVGAGI. The length of the CDR3 is 15 residues. The CDR3 spells CASSLGLGLTYEQYF. CDR3 nucleotide sequence: TGTGCCAGCAGTTTAGGACTAGGCTTAACCTACGAGCAGTACTTC.

This clone was picked up a small number of times. The V and J genes are TRBV2 and TRBJ1-5; 8 positions match TRBD1. CDR1 is SNHLY, CDR2 FYNNEI, per germline. This CDR3 is built from 14 residues. J was trimmed by 3 bases and V by 6 bases; bases with no gene match: 4. CDR3 amino acids: CASSLQGDNQPQHF. In nucleotides, the CDR3 is TGTGCCAGCAGCCTACAGGGGGACAATCAGCCCCAGCATTTT.

The chain carries TRBV7-2 and TRBJ1-1; D is ambiguous. The germline gives CDR1 SGHTA, CDR2 FQGNSA. Trimming removed 2 bases at V and 5 bases at J, with 9 bases between. The length of the CDR3 is 13 residues. The CDR3 DNA follows: TGTGCCAGCAGCTTACGGGATCTAACTGAAGCTTTCTTT. Amino acid sequence: CASSLRDLTEAFF. The full variable domain, in which reference TRBV7-2 and TRBJ1-1 provide the parts outside the CDR3, is GAGVSQSPSNKVTEKGKDVELRCDPISGHTALYWYRQSLGQGLEFLIYFQGNSAPDKSGLPSDRFSAERTGGSVSTLTIQRTQQEDSAVYLCASSLRDLTEAFFGQGTRLTVV.

Comments on this clone: A junction end diverges from the germline sequence, so it may reflect a read error. The rearrangement joins TRBV7-7 to TRBJ2-1, with a weak D call TRBD2 (6 bases). The CDR3 consists of 13 residues. CDR1 and CDR2 from the germline V gene are SSHAT and FNYEAQ (reference sequence). The CDR3: CASSLAVNNEQFF. For the CDR3, the DNA is TGTGCTAGCAGCTTAGCGGTTAACAATGAGCAGTTCTTC. Full variable domain (missing parts from reference TRBV7-7 and TRBJ2-1): GAGVSQSPRYKVTKRGQDVTLRCDPISSHATLYWYQQALGQGPEFLTYFNYEAQPDKSGLPSDRFSAERPEGSISTLTIQRTEQRDSAMYRCASSLAVNNEQFFGPGTRLTVL.

This chain links TRBV28 with TRBJ1-5, with D tentatively TRBD1 (6 bases). Germline loops: CDR1 MDHEN, CDR2 SYDVKM. V was pared by 2 bases and J by 1 base, with 9 bases between. The CDR3 length is 15 residues. CDR3 sequence: CASSLHRASNQPQHF. CDR3 bases: TGTGCCAGCAGTTTACACAGGGCAAGCAATCAGCCCCAGCATTTT.

J is TRBJ2-7 and V is TRBV19, with no clear D. In germline, CDR1 is LNHDA, CDR2 SQIVND (reference sequence). Trimming pared 4 bases from V and 2 bases from J, leaving 12 bases between. The CDR3 is 14 amino acids. CDR3 loop: CASSTEVGTYEQYF. CDR3 sequence (DNA): TGTGCCAGTAGTACCGAGGTGGGGACCTACGAGCAGTACTTC.

The chain recombines TRBV4-3 with TRBJ2-7; possibly TRBD1 for D (5 bases). Trimming removed 0 bases from V and 5 bases from J, with 11 bases in between. Germline values: CDR1 LGHNA, CDR2 YSLEER. This CDR3 spans 14 amino acids. In DNA form, the CDR3 reads TGCGCCAGCAGCCAAGATCCGGAAGGGGACGAGCAGTACTTC. Translating it yields CASSQDPEGDEQYF.

The chain employs TRBV3-1 (or the pseudogene TRBV3-2) and TRBJ1-4, with a weak D call TRBD1 (6 bases). The CDR3 totals 15 residues. CDR1 and CDR2 (germline): LGHDT, YNNKEL (reference sequence). Trimming stripped 2 bases from V and 8 bases from J, with 15 bases between. The CDR3 sequence: CASSQSNQGWEKLFF. The DNA for the CDR3 is TGTGCCAGCAGCCAATCTAACCAGGGGTGGGAAAAACTGTTTTTT.

The table lists this clone with a count of one. CDR3 coding DNA: TGTGCCAGAGACGCCAGGGGGCGCAACTATGGCTACACCTTC. Translating it yields CARDARGRNYGYTF. The chain has TRBV3-1 (or the pseudogene TRBV3-2) and TRBJ1-2; 8 nucleotides match TRBD1. The CDR3 has 14 residues. CDR1 and CDR2 (germline): LGHDT, YNNKEL (reference sequence). Germline trimming cut 9 bases from V and 2 bases from J; bases unmatched to any gene: 8.

The CDR3 DNA is TGTGCCAGCAGTCTCGGATCCTCACCCCTCCACTTT. Encoded protein: CASSLGSSPLHF. The V gene is TRBV28, the J gene TRBJ1-6; no clear D. V was pared by 5 bases and J by 10 bases, with 9 bases between. The CDR3 is made up of 12 amino acids. Germline V gene data show CDR1 as MDHEN and CDR2 as SYDVKM. The variable domain in full, completed from reference TRBV28 and TRBJ1-6, reads DVKVTQSSRYLVKRTGEKVFLECVQDMDHENMFWYRQDPGLGLRLIYFSYDVKMKEKGDIPEGYSVSREKKERFSLILESASTNQTSMYLCASSLGSSPLHFGNGTRLTVT.

The J gene is TRBJ2-7, the V gene TRBV10-3, with D unresolved. Trimming removed 3 bases at V and 3 bases at J, with 6 bases between. The germline gives CDR1 ENHRY, CDR2 SYGVKD. This CDR3 has 12 amino acids. CDR3 DNA: TGTGCCATCAGTGAAGAAGGCTACGAGCAGTACTTC. Its translation: CAISEEGYEQYF.

The V gene is TRBV6-2 or TRBV6-3, the J gene TRBJ1-1; tentative D call: TRBD1 (5 bases). V shed 6 bases and J shed 3 bases, with 11 bases lying between them. CDR1 MNHEY and CDR2 SVGEGT come from the germline V gene. The CDR3 runs to 13 residues. The CDR3 region is CASSLGVDTEAFF. CDR3 nucleotide sequence: TGTGCCAGCAGCCTGGGGGTTGACACTGAAGCTTTCTTT.

The chain carries TRBV5-4 and TRBJ1-2; no clear D gene. Germline CDR1 reads SGHNT; CDR2 reads YYREEE (reference sequence). V lost 0 bases and J lost 0, with 9 bases in between. The CDR3 runs to 15 residues. The CDR3 DNA reads as TGTGCCAGCAGCTTGGTGGGTCGAACTAACTATGGCTACACCTTC. Its protein product is CASSLVGRTNYGYTF. The entire variable domain, with the rest obtained from reference TRBV5-4 and TRBJ1-2, is as follows: ETGVTQSPTHLIKTRGQQVTLRCSSQSGHNTVSWYQQALGQGPQFIFQYYREEENGRGNFPPRFSGLQFPNYSSELNVNALELDDSALYLCASSLVGRTNYGYTFGSGTRLTVV.

The chain is built from TRBV30 and TRBJ2-5, with 15 positions matching TRBD2. CDR1 GTSNPN and CDR2 SVGIG come from the germline V gene (reference sequence). The CDR3 runs 17 residues. J lost 5 bases, V lost 2 bases, and 9 bases had no gene match. CDR3 sequence: CAWSPSRTSGRAETQYF. The DNA for the CDR3 is TGTGCCTGGAGTCCCTCCCGGACTAGCGGGAGGGCCGAGACCCAGTACTTC.

The rearrangement joins TRBV28 to TRBJ2-7; maybe TRBD1 (5 bases). Germline V CDR1 and CDR2: MDHEN, SYDVKM. The CDR3 extends over 13 amino acids. V lost 6 bases, J lost 0 bases, and 9 bases lay in between. The CDR3 loop is CASRGQSSYEQYF. In DNA form, the CDR3 reads TGTGCCAGCAGAGGACAAAGCTCCTACGAGCAGTACTTC.